These 7 T cell receptor beta chains were sequenced from one sample in a study of blood T cell repertoires in COVID-19. Only in-frame clones appear in the TCRdb table, and some are missing; sequencing was by immunoSEQ multiplex PCR. The sample shows 130,000 to 150,000 clones, about 90% of them seen only once. Sequenced material: peripheral blood. Receptors were obtained from a human donor in a cohort sampled during active COVID-19.

The gene calls are TRBV5-5 and TRBJ2-5; D perhaps matches TRBD2 (5 bases). The CDR3 runs 13 residues. Trimming pared 0 bases from V and 5 bases from J, leaving 8 bases between. The V gene's germline CDR1 is SGHKS and CDR2 YYEKEE (reference sequence). CDR3: CASSLDREETQYF. The CDR3 bases are TGTGCCAGCAGCTTGGATAGGGAGGAGACCCAGTACTTC.

The chain has TRBV4-1 and TRBJ2-2; 10 bases map to TRBD2. V dropped 1 base and J dropped 2; count of bases not matched to a gene: 10. From germline, CDR1 is MGHRA and CDR2 YSYEKL. CDR3 length: 19 residues. The CDR3 protein is CASSQARIAGGFNTGELFF. CDR3 in DNA: TGCGCCAGCAGCCAAGCGCGAATAGCGGGGGGCTTTAACACCGGGGAGCTGTTTTTT.

The chain has TRBV9 and TRBJ2-5, with 12 bases fitting TRBD2. Germline V lookup: CDR1 SGDLS, CDR2 YYNGEE. The CDR3 has 21 residues. V trimming: 3 bases; J trimming: 1 base; junction bases outside the gene matches: 19. Written as DNA, the CDR3 is TGTGCCAGCAGCGCAGACTCGCCCATGGCTAGCGGGAGGGGGGGCCAAGAGACCCAGTACTTC. This codes for CASSADSPMASGRGGQETQYF.

V gene TRBV19 combines with J gene TRBJ2-7; 7 nucleotides match TRBD1. The CDR3 sequence is 15 residues long. Trimming removed 6 bases from V and 7 bases from J; junction bases left unmatched: 15. The germline V gene encodes CDR1 LNHDA and CDR2 SQIVND (reference sequence). The CDR3 loop is CASRTRGLGSSEQYF. The CDR3 DNA reads TGTGCCAGTAGGACAAGGGGGCTGGGGTCGTCAGAGCAGTACTTC.

The J gene is TRBJ2-7, the V gene TRBV19; 10 bases are a match to TRBD2. This CDR3 has 16 residues. The germline V gene encodes CDR1 LNHDA and CDR2 SQIVND (reference sequence). The V gene end was trimmed by 5 bases and the J gene end by 5 bases; junction bases not matched to a gene: 12. The CDR3 DNA reads as TGTGCCAGTAGTGGGTTAGGAGCGGGAGGGATCGACGAGCAGTACTTC. Protein: CASSGLGAGGIDEQYF.

This clone was picked up one time. The rearrangement uses TRBV7-8 and TRBJ2-5; 7 bases map to TRBD2. Germline CDR1 is SGHVS and CDR2 is FQNEAQ. This CDR3 is 17 amino acids long. The V gene end was trimmed by 1 base and the J gene end by 1 base; junction bases not matched to a gene: 9. The CDR3: CASSLVGIAGAQETQYF. CDR3 nucleotide sequence: TGTGCCAGCAGCTTAGTGGGCATCGCGGGAGCCCAAGAGACCCAGTACTTC.

The gene calls are TRBV7-2 and TRBJ2-7, with TRBD2 matching 7 bases. CDR1 and CDR2 from the germline V gene are SGHTA and FQGNSA. This CDR3 has 13 amino acids. V was pared by 5 bases and J by 2 bases, with 3 bases of the junction left unmatched. CDR3 nucleotide sequence: TGTGCCAGCAGCCCTAGCGGCCCCTACGAGCAGTACTTC. It is translated as CASSPSGPYEQYF.